This is a list of T cell receptor beta chains from one sample in a study of CD8+CD57+ T cells in acquired aplastic anemia. From the reads, TCRdb called clonotypes with MiXCR, one entry per CDR3 protein. There are over 100,000 distinct CDR3 sequences in the sample; 41% occur only once, and around 8.4% lies in the top ten. The source material was sorted CD4+, CD8+, or CD8+CD57+ T cells (not recorded which) from PBMCs. Receptor source: a human donor in good health, serving as a control. The CDR3 runs from the conserved cysteine through the conserved F or W. D genes are given only for firm matches. Some rows have no size entry. The others give once, few or many, or a class for an expanded clone.

NA	15	many	TRBV7-9	TRBJ1-1	CASSLAGSVNTEAFF	TGTGCCAGCAGCTTAGCCGGGTCAGTGAACACTGAAGCTTTCTTT
TRBD1	14	NA	TRBV7-2	TRBJ2-5	CASSLQGQQETQYF	TGTGCCAGCAGCTTACAGGGACAGCAAGAGACCCAGTACTTC
NA	15	NA	TRBV28	TRBJ1-5	CASSLRGSPGQPQHF	TGTGCCAGCAGTTTAAGGGGGAGCCCTGGACAGCCCCAGCATTTT
NA	13	NA	TRBV2	TRBJ2-7	CASLRGGSYEQYF	TGTGCCAGCTTGAGAGGGGGCTCCTACGAGCAGTACTTC
NA	13	many	TRBV10-3	TRBJ2-7	CAIGRQGSYEQYF	TGTGCCATCGGCAGGCAGGGCTCCTACGAGCAGTACTTC
TRBD2	16	NA	TRBV10-3	TRBJ2-1	CAISDIAGGPYNEQFF	TGTGCCATCAGTGATATAGCGGGAGGACCTTACAATGAGCAGTTCTTC
NA	12	NA	TRBV29-1	TRBJ1-3	CSVPMGGNTIYF	TGCAGCGTCCCAATGGGTGGAAACACCATATATTTT
NA	12	many	TRBV6-1	TRBJ2-7	CASSDRMREQYF	TGTGCCAGCAGTGATAGGATGCGGGAGCAGTACTTC
NA	15	many	TRBV24-1	TRBJ1-1	CATSDSKTGRTEAFF	TGTGCCACCAGTGATTCGAAAACAGGGAGAACTGAAGCTTTCTTT
NA	13	NA	TRBV2	TRBJ2-7	CASSELANYEQYF	TGTGCCAGCAGTGAACTCGCCAACTACGAGCAGTACTTC
NA	15	NA	TRBV20-1	TRBJ2-2	CSARGGRADTGELFF	TGCAGTGCTCGAGGAGGCAGGGCTGACACCGGGGAGCTGTTTTTT
NA	13	NA	TRBV15	TRBJ2-7	CATSSYRPYEQYF	TGTGCCACCAGCAGCTACCGTCCCTACGAGCAGTACTTC
NA	15	NA	TRBV12-3/TRBV12-4	TRBJ2-2	CASSFEGSSTGELFF	TGTGCCAGCAGTTTCGAGGGGAGCTCCACCGGGGAGCTGTTTTTT
NA	12	many	TRBV30	TRBJ2-1	CAWSVGRNEQFF	TGTGCCTGGAGTGTAGGGAGAAATGAGCAGTTCTTC
NA	13	NA	TRBV20-1	TRBJ1-1	CSARGALNTEAFF	TGCAGTGCTAGAGGGGCCTTGAACACTGAAGCTTTCTTT
NA	14	once	TRBV11-3	TRBJ2-7	CASGNLAQDYEQYF	TGTGCCAGCGGCAACCTAGCACAGGACTACGAGCAGTACTTC
NA	14	NA	TRBV2	TRBJ1-2	CASSVGGPAGGYTF	TGTGCCAGCAGTGTGGGAGGTCCTGCTGGTGGCTACACCTTC
NA	15	few	TRBV25-1	TRBJ2-7	CASRVRGLSSYEQYF	TGTGCCAGCAGGGTCCGAGGGCTTTCGTCCTACGAGCAGTACTTC
TRBD1	14	many	TRBV27	TRBJ2-7	CASSMDRAVQEQYF	TGTGCCAGCAGTATGGACAGGGCGGTCCAAGAGCAGTACTTC
NA	13	many	TRBV7-2	TRBJ2-2	CASSLVRSGELFF	TGTGCCAGCAGCTTAGTCCGATCCGGGGAGCTGTTTTTT
NA	12	NA	TRBV7-9	TRBJ2-7	CASRGGNYEQYF	TGTGCCAGCAGGGGGGGCAACTACGAGCAGTACTTC
TRBD2	16	NA	TRBV25-1	TRBJ2-7	CASVEDRAGGVYEQYF	TGTGCCAGCGTTGAAGATCGAGCGGGAGGCGTGTACGAGCAGTACTTC
NA	13	many	TRBV4-1	TRBJ2-3	CASSLRIGDTQYF	TGCGCCAGCAGCCTCCGGATCGGGGATACGCAGTATTTT
TRBD1	15	NA	TRBV7-2	TRBJ1-2	CASSFLKGADYGYTF	TGTGCCAGCAGCTTTTTGAAGGGGGCTGACTATGGCTACACCTTC
TRBD1	15	NA	TRBV19	TRBJ1-5	CASSMGGQWDQPQHF	TGTGCCAGTAGTATGGGGGGACAGTGGGATCAGCCCCAGCATTTT
NA	13	NA	TRBV28	TRBJ2-7	CASRLGGTYGQYF	TGTGCCAGCAGACTGGGGGGCACCTACGGGCAGTACTTC
TRBD2	13	many	TRBV29-1	TRBJ2-1	CSAQRGGPNEQFF	TGCAGCGCCCAGCGGGGGGGCCCCAATGAGCAGTTCTTC
NA	14	many	TRBV9	TRBJ1-1	CASSVLDQNTEAFF	TGTGCCAGCAGCGTCTTGGACCAGAACACTGAAGCTTTCTTT
NA	15	NA	TRBV7-9	TRBJ1-6	CASSILSSYNSPLHF	TGTGCCAGCAGCATCCTGAGCTCCTATAATTCACCCCTCCACTTT
NA	12	NA	TRBV2	TRBJ1-5	CASSESDQPQHF	TGTGCCAGCAGTGAAAGTGATCAGCCCCAGCATTTT
NA	14	many	TRBV5-5	TRBJ2-7	CASSFPTQKEEQYF	TGTGCCAGCAGCTTTCCAACACAGAAAGAAGAGCAGTACTTC
NA	14	NA	TRBV4-1	TRBJ2-7	CASSQDQDDYEQYF	TGCGCCAGCAGCCAAGATCAGGACGACTACGAGCAGTACTTC
NA	14	few	TRBV5-5	TRBJ1-1	CASSFDPGVTEAFF	TGTGCCAGCAGCTTTGATCCTGGGGTCACTGAAGCTTTCTTT
TRBD1	15	NA	TRBV6-1	TRBJ2-1	CASGRTGGLLNEQFF	TGTGCCAGCGGCCGGACAGGGGGCCTTCTCAATGAGCAGTTCTTC
TRBD1	15	NA	TRBV24-1	TRBJ2-3	CATSDFRQGSDTQYF	TGTGCCACCAGTGATTTCCGACAGGGGTCAGATACGCAGTATTTT
NA	15	many	TRBV19	TRBJ2-7	CASSIFARPEYEQYF	TGTGCCAGTAGTATATTTGCTAGGCCCGAATACGAGCAGTACTTC
TRBD2	16	many	TRBV9	TRBJ2-1	CASSGGRTSTYNEQFF	TGTGCCAGCAGCGGAGGGAGGACTAGCACTTACAATGAGCAGTTCTTC
NA	13	once	TRBV25-1	TRBJ1-2	CASSEVGNYGYTF	TGTGCCAGCAGTGAAGTAGGCAACTATGGCTACACCTTC
NA	13	NA	TRBV27	TRBJ2-7	CASSWSGRGGTYF	TGTGCCAGCAGTTGGTCGGGGCGCGGCGGGACGTACTTC
NA	13	NA	TRBV19	TRBJ2-7	CASSRAGAYEQYF	TGTGCCAGTAGTAGGGCGGGGGCTTACGAGCAGTACTTC
TRBD1	15	many	TRBV3-1	TRBJ1-6	CASSPADGDSSPLHF	TGTGCCAGCAGCCCCGCCGATGGGGACAGTTCACCCCTCCACTTT
TRBD2	16	many	TRBV20-1	TRBJ2-7	CSARAPGLAGANRQYF	TGCAGTGCTAGAGCCCCGGGACTAGCGGGAGCTAACCGGCAGTACTTC
NA	12	many	TRBV20-1	TRBJ2-1	CSGRFLGNEQFF	TGCAGTGGTCGGTTCTTGGGTAATGAGCAGTTCTTC
NA	14	many	TRBV20-1	TRBJ1-3	CSALTTQSGNTIYF	TGCAGTGCTTTGACAACTCAATCTGGAAACACCATATATTTT
TRBD1	15	few	TRBV7-8	TRBJ2-7	CASSLSSGQGYEQYF	TGTGCCAGCAGCTTATCGAGCGGACAGGGCTACGAGCAGTACTTC
NA	14	many	TRBV7-9	TRBJ1-2	CASSLTVANYGYTF	TGTGCCAGCAGCTTGACGGTAGCTAACTATGGCTACACCTTC
NA	14	many	TRBV7-2	TRBJ2-3	CASSFTGRRDTQYF	TGTGCCAGCAGCTTCACAGGGAGGAGGGATACGCAGTATTTT
TRBD1	16	few	TRBV20-1	TRBJ2-3	CSARDGETGETDTQYF	TGCAGTGCTAGAGATGGAGAGACAGGGGAAACAGATACGCAGTATTTT